This T cell receptor beta chain was sequenced in a study of blood T cell repertoires in COVID-19. Under the authors' procedure: Amplification with reference gene primers provided the estimates of nucleated cell counts. Clones were read by immunoSEQ multiplex PCR, and TCRdb kept only the in-frame ones, dropping some. The D gene and trimming were derived from the DNA, and the V and J assignments and clone size from that table. This table holds around 180,000 clones, approximately 89% found once. The sequence was obtained from a man aged 35 to 55 with active or convalescent COVID-19. Sequenced sample: peripheral blood.

The CDR3 DNA reads as TGTGCCAGCAGTGGTCGGTCTAGCACAGATACGCAGTATTTT. Translation: CASSGRSSTDTQYF. V gene TRBV2 combines with J gene TRBJ2-3, with D unresolved. Germline CDR1 is SNHLY and CDR2 is FYNNEI. V gave up 4 bases and J gave up 0 bases, with 8 bases separating them. This CDR3 has 14 amino acids.